Shown below are 6 T cell receptor beta chains from a single sample sequenced in a study of response to subunit inactivated influenza vaccine. TCRdb reanalysed the RT-PCR reads using MiXCR and keeps one entry per CDR3 protein. The profile shows over 650,000 distinct CDR3 sequences, about a fifth of them singletons. The specimen was PBMCs from blood, collected less than 6 days after vaccination. Receptors originate from a man aged 50-60 years who received an inactivated influenza vaccine.

This clonotype was observed a handful of times. This chain links TRBV5-1 with TRBJ2-2, with D perhaps assigned TRBD1 or TRBD2 (5 bases each). Trimming pared 0 bases from V and 6 bases from J, leaving 9 bases between. The CDR3 extends over 14 amino acids. Germline CDR1 reads SGHRS; CDR2 reads YFSETQ. CDR3 amino acids: CASSLVWGSGELFF. DNA of the CDR3: TGCGCCAGCAGCTTGGTTTGGGGGTCCGGGGAGCTGTTTTTT. Variable domain in full (rest from reference TRBV5-1 and TRBJ2-2): KAGVTQTPRYLIKTRGQQVTLSCSPISGHRSVSWYQQTPGQGLQFLFEYFSETQRNKGNFPGRFSGRQFSNSRSEMNVSTLELGDSALYLCASSLVWGSGELFFGEGSRLTVL.

This clonotype was counted between two and nine times. V gene TRBV15 combines with J gene TRBJ1-6, with TRBD1 matching over 7 bases. V shed 1 base, J shed 7 bases, and the junction held 4 bases outside the gene matches. This CDR3 region has 15 residues. Germline loops: CDR1 LNHNV, CDR2 YYDKDF (reference sequence). The CDR3 reads CATSRAGTANSPLHF. The CDR3 DNA is TGTGCCACCAGCAGAGCCGGGACAGCCAATTCACCCCTCCACTTT. Full variable domain (outside the CDR3, taken from reference TRBV15 and TRBJ1-6): DAMVIQNPRYQVTQFGKPVTLSCSQTLNHNVMYWYQQKSSQAPKLLFHYYDKDFNNEADTPDNFQSRRPNTSFCFLDIRSPGLGDTAMYLCATSRAGTANSPLHFGNGTRLTVT.

This clonotype was detected only a few times. This chain links TRBV28 with TRBJ1-1, with 8 bases that match TRBD1. CDR3 length equals 16 residues. Per germline, CDR1 MDHEN and CDR2 SYDVKM. Trimming at V came to 6 bases and at J to 5 bases, leaving 14 bases not matched to a gene. The CDR3 nucleotides are TGTGCCAGCAGCCGATCGGACAGGGTAGGGGGAACTGAAGCTTTCTTT. Amino acids: CASSRSDRVGGTEAFF.

This clonotype was counted only a few times. The gene calls are TRBV5-1 and TRBJ2-7, with TRBD1 matching over 7 bases. Trimming cost V 5 bases and J 2 bases; bases outside gene matches: 7. This CDR3 comprises 14 residues. Per the germline V gene, CDR1 is SGHRS and CDR2 is YFSETQ. The CDR3 loop is CASRWDSTTYEQYF. The CDR3 bases are TGCGCCAGCAGGTGGGACAGTACAACCTACGAGCAGTACTTC.

This clonotype came up a few times. Here the CDR3 reads CASSLARADYTGELFF. Here the CDR3 DNA reads TGTGCCAGCAGCTTAGCTCGGGCAGACTACACCGGGGAGCTGTTTTTT. This chain joins TRBV7-2 and TRBJ2-2, with D unclear. Germline CDR1 is SGHTA and CDR2 is FQGNSA. Deletions cut 0 bases from V and 3 bases from J, with 11 bases between. The CDR3 extends over 16 amino acids.

This clonotype was counted only a few times. The chain is built from TRBV12-3 or TRBV12-4 and TRBJ1-1, with a tentative D call TRBD1 (6 bases). This CDR3 has 12 amino acids. V lost 6 bases to trimming and J lost 6 bases, with 11 bases between them. The CDR3 loop is CASRAGVPEAFF. The CDR3 DNA reads as TGTGCCAGCAGAGCAGGGGTCCCTGAAGCTTTCTTT.